The clone carrying this T cell receptor (beta chain) was observed at least ten times. The antigen remains undetermined. The sample belongs to a study of blood T cells in healthy people across ages. Study findings and constraints: Comparison with aged donors showed that long-lived donors had more naive CD4+ cells and higher diversity. With age, beta diversity per million T cells declined roughly linearly, significantly by 40.

PCR was performed a second time for about 6 to 12 cycles using a sample-barcoded 5' primer and a J-beta primer mix. Individual samples furnished no less than 2.5 million CDR3-containing paired-end reads apiece. TCRdb re-called the 5' RACE reads through MiXCR, storing one row per CDR3 protein. The table records about 620,000 distinct CDR3 sequences, more than 20% of them present only once. The CDR3 length is 14 residues. Trimming cost V 5 bases and J 1 base, with 11 bases left between them. Germline V lookup: CDR1 SEHNR, CDR2 FQNEAQ (reference sequence). The chain is built from TRBV7-9 and TRBJ2-5; D not resolved. The sequenced sample consisted of blood. This sequence was found in a man between 65 and 80 years old in good health. CDR3 in DNA: TGTGCCAGCAGCCTAGTGGACCCCCAAGAGACCCAGTACTTC. Its translation: CASSLVDPQETQYF.